The 32 T cell receptor beta chains reported below all come from one sample, sequenced in a study of identical twins. TCRdb reanalysed the 5' RACE reads using MiXCR and keeps one entry per CDR3 protein. The sample lists approximately 600,000 distinct CDR3 sequences, 9% to 10% occurring once. These data were also filed under a second study, of yellow fever vaccine responses in identical twins.

The material sequenced was PBMCs. These receptors all stem from a woman younger than 30 in good health.

This clonotype has a handful of counts. The rearrangement uses TRBV7-9 and TRBJ1-1; D call uncertain. Germline V CDR1 and CDR2: SEHNR, FQNEAQ (reference sequence). V was shortened by 3 bases and J by 6 bases, with 2 bases between the two germline ends. This CDR3 region has 10 residues. The CDR3 nucleotides are TGTGCCAGCAGCTTCCCTGAAGCTTTCTTT. Translated, it gives CASSFPEAFF. Drawing the rest from reference TRBV7-9 and TRBJ1-1, the complete variable domain is DTGVSQNPRHKITKRGQNVTFRCDPISEHNRLYWYRQTLGQGPEFLTYFQNEAQLEKSRLLSDRFSAERPKGSFSTLEIQRTEQGDSAMYLCASSFPEAFFGQGTRLTVV.

In this sample, this clonotype turned up a few times. V gene TRBV29-1 combines with J gene TRBJ2-3; TRBD1 might be the D (6 bases). Germline CDR1 and CDR2: SQVTM and ANQGSEA. CDR3 length: 13 residues. CDR3: CSSRGLGSDTQYF. CDR3 coding DNA: TGCAGTTCGAGGGGGTTGGGATCAGATACGCAGTATTTT.

Many counts were recorded for this clonotype. This sequence joins TRBV12-3 or TRBV12-4 and TRBJ2-3; TRBD2 agrees at 11 bases. This CDR3 comprises 16 residues. With 1 base clipped from V and 3 bases from J, the junction kept 3 bases outside the gene matches. CDR3 coding DNA: TGTGCCAGCAGTTTAGTAGCTAGCGGGGGGACAGATACGCAGTATTTT. Its translation: CASSLVASGGTDTQYF.

This clonotype was found many times. This chain uses TRBV6-2 or TRBV6-3 with TRBJ2-1; D unclear. Germline assignment: CDR1 MNHEY and CDR2 SVGEGT. This CDR3 comprises 12 residues. Trimming cost V 5 bases and J 4 bases, with 6 bases left between them. The CDR3 DNA reads as TGTGCCAGCAGTCTCTTTTACAATGAGCAGTTCTTC. Translating gives CASSLFYNEQFF.

The chain combines TRBV15 with TRBJ2-7; the D is unclear. Trimming shortened V by 0 bases and J by 9 bases, and 12 bases separated the two germline ends. Looked up from germline, CDR1 is LNHNV and CDR2 is YYDKDF (reference sequence). The CDR3 is 13 amino acids. The CDR3 DNA follows: TGTGCCACCAGCAGAGATCTAGGCGGCGGGCAGTACTTC. This sequence encodes CATSRDLGGGQYF.

This clonotype was counted a few times. This chain connects TRBV3-1 to TRBJ1-6; tentative D call: TRBD1 (6 bases). With 0 bases removed from V and 6 bases from J, the gap between germline ends came to 18 bases. The CDR3 runs to 18 residues. Germline V gene sequence: CDR1 LGHDT, CDR2 YNNKEL (reference sequence). CDR3 DNA: TGTGCCAGCAGCCAAGATATAATCGGGGGCAGCTCTAATTCACCCCTCCACTTT. As protein: CASSQDIIGGSSNSPLHF.

The rearrangement joins TRBV20-1 to TRBJ1-1; D is ambiguous. The germline V and J ends were trimmed by 4 bases and 8 bases, with 2 bases remaining between them. This CDR3 is 8 amino acids long. Germline values: CDR1 DFQATT, CDR2 SNEGSKA (reference sequence). In nucleotides, the CDR3 is TGCAGTGCTACGGAAGCTTTCTTT. It translates to CSATEAFF.

The V and J genes are TRBV18 and TRBJ2-7; no clear D. The germline V gene has CDR1 KGHSH and CDR2 LQKENI. The CDR3 runs 13 residues. V was cut by 0 bases and J by 6 bases, with 9 bases left in between. As DNA, the CDR3 is TGTGCCAGCTCACCACCTAGTGTCCCCGAGCAGTACTTC. As protein: CASSPPSVPEQYF.

V gene TRBV19 combines with J gene TRBJ1-5; D is uncertain. Germline V gene data show CDR1 as LNHDA and CDR2 as SQIVND (reference sequence). CDR3 length equals 17 residues. Trimming cost V 5 bases and J 0 bases, with 17 bases left between them. CDR3 DNA sequence: TGTGCCAGTAGTCTCTCCTTCCGGGCATATAGCAATCAGCCCCAGCATTTT. It specifies CASSLSFRAYSNQPQHF.

The chain combines TRBV6-2 or TRBV6-3 with TRBJ2-1; TRBD2 aligns across 13 bases. Germline values: CDR1 MNHEY, CDR2 SVGEGT. With V trimmed by 6 bases and J by 5 bases, 4 bases remained unmatched. The CDR3 sequence is 15 residues long. The CDR3, as DNA: TGTGCCAGCAGCCGCGGGACTAGCGGGAACAATGAGCAGTTCTTC. This translates into CASSRGTSGNNEQFF.

The chain joins TRBV7-9 to TRBJ1-5; 8 bases are a match to TRBD1. Germline values: CDR1 SEHNR, CDR2 FQNEAQ (reference sequence). Trimming at V came to 11 bases and at J to 7 bases, leaving 10 bases not matched to a gene. There are 13 residues in the CDR3. The CDR3 DNA reads TGTGCCTCCGCTGGACAGGGAGACCAGCCCCAGCATTTT. This sequence encodes CASAGQGDQPQHF. Supplemented by reference TRBV7-9 and TRBJ1-5, the full variable domain reads DTGVSQNPRHKITKRGQNVTFRCDPISEHNRLYWYRQTLGQGPEFLTYFQNEAQLEKSRLLSDRFSAERPKGSFSTLEIQRTEQGDSAMYLCASAGQGDQPQHFGDGTRLSIL.

The CDR3 spells CASSWAIQTTDTQYF. The CDR3 region has the DNA TGCGCCAGCAGCTGGGCAATCCAGACCACAGATACGCAGTATTTT. The rearrangement links TRBV5-1 to TRBJ2-3; D unresolved. The germline V and J ends were trimmed by 3 bases and 2 bases, with 13 bases remaining between them. Per germline, CDR1 SGHRS and CDR2 YFSETQ. The CDR3 has 15 residues.

The CDR3 spells CATRPGVNQPQHF. In nucleotides, the CDR3 is TGTGCCACCAGGCCGGGGGTGAATCAGCCCCAGCATTTT. The V call is TRBV15, the J call TRBJ1-5; weak D call: TRBD1 (5 bases). The V gene lost 6 bases and the J gene lost 4 bases, with 10 bases spanning the gap. The CDR3 runs to 13 residues. Germline V CDR1 and CDR2: LNHNV, YYDKDF (reference sequence).

This clonotype was counted at least ten times. This chain uses TRBV4-2 with TRBJ2-2, with 7 bases aligning to TRBD2. This CDR3 has 18 amino acids. Germline loops: CDR1 LGHNA, CDR2 YNFKEQ. J lost 2 bases, V lost 2 bases, and 11 bases had no gene match. In DNA, the CDR3 is TGTGCCAGCAGCCAATATTTGGTCGGGAGGATAAACACCGGGGAGCTGTTTTTT. Its translation: CASSQYLVGRINTGELFF.

The chain uses TRBV4-2 and TRBJ2-3; 12 nucleotides match TRBD2. CDR3 size: 14 residues. Per germline, CDR1 LGHNA and CDR2 YNFKEQ. V was clipped by 4 bases and J by 14 bases; unmatched bases: 10. The CDR3, as DNA: TGTGCCAGCAGCCCGGGACTAGCGGGTGCCATCTCGTATTTT. Translating gives CASSPGLAGAISYF.

This clonotype was counted a few times. V gene TRBV6-1 combines with J gene TRBJ1-1; TRBD1 is a possible D gene (6 bases). Germline V gene sequence: CDR1 MNHNS, CDR2 SASEGT. Deletions cut 6 bases from V and 5 bases from J, with 16 bases between. The CDR3 runs 14 residues. The CDR3 sequence: CASRMEGVETEAFF. The CDR3 nucleotides read TGTGCCAGCAGAATGGAGGGGGTAGAAACTGAAGCTTTCTTT.

V and J are TRBV15 and TRBJ1-1; D is unresolved. Germline lookup yields CDR1 LNHNV and CDR2 YYDKDF (reference sequence). The V gene lost 0 bases and the J gene lost 1 base, with 9 bases spanning the gap. This CDR3 comprises 15 residues. The CDR3 DNA reads as TGTGCCACCAGCAGAGATGTGTCTGGGAACACTGAAGCTTTCTTT. It codes for CATSRDVSGNTEAFF.

This clonotype was picked up a small number of times. Germline is not matched at one junction end, which may reflect a read error. The rearrangement joins TRBV2 to TRBJ2-2, with TRBD2 as a possible D gene (5 bases). The length of the CDR3 is 13 residues. CDR1 is SNHLY, CDR2 FYNNEI, per germline. The CDR3 here is CASSETRTGELFF. The CDR3 DNA reads as TGTGCCAGCAGTGAAACCCGTACCGGGGAGCTCTTTTTT.

CDR3 DNA sequence: TGCGCCAGCAGCTTGGAAGTAGCGGGGGGCGGAGATACGCAGTATTTT. This sequence encodes CASSLEVAGGGDTQYF. J is TRBJ2-3 and V is TRBV5-1; 10 nucleotides align to TRBD2. V shed 0 bases and J 5 bases; nucleotides not matched to a gene: 6. Germline values: CDR1 SGHRS, CDR2 YFSETQ. CDR3 length equals 16 residues.

The chain has TRBV7-3 and TRBJ2-1; the D is unclear. With 2 bases removed from V and 6 bases from J, the gap between germline ends came to 11 bases. CDR1 and CDR2 (germline): SGHTA, FQGTGA. The CDR3 length is 14 residues. The CDR3 region is CASSLLAGLNEQFF. The DNA for the CDR3 is TGTGCCAGCAGCTTACTTGCCGGGCTCAATGAGCAGTTCTTC.

In this sample, this clonotype turned up many times. V gene TRBV7-3 combines with J gene TRBJ1-2, with D uncertain. The CDR3 is 13 amino acids. CDR1 SGHTA and CDR2 FQGTGA come from the germline V gene. Trimming took off 0 bases at V and 8 bases at J, with 10 bases between the two ends. The CDR3 DNA is TGTGCCAGCAGCTTAACGGCTTCGGAAGGCTACACCTTC. Amino acid sequence: CASSLTASEGYTF.

The table lists this clonotype with a few counts. The chain is built from TRBV7-6 and TRBJ2-5; TRBD1 matches at 9 bases. From germline, CDR1 is SGHVS and CDR2 FNYEAQ. After removal of 5 bases from V and 3 bases from J, the junction contained 10 bases not matched to a gene. This CDR3 is 16 amino acids long. The CDR3 reads CASSGIQGAPEETQYF. The DNA for the CDR3 is TGTGCCAGCAGCGGAATACAGGGGGCGCCGGAAGAGACCCAGTACTTC. Full variable domain (rest looked up from reference TRBV7-6 and TRBJ2-5): GAGVSQSPRYKVTKRGQDVALRCDPISGHVSLYWYRQALGQGPEFLTYFNYEAQQDKSGLPNDRFSAERPEGSISTLTIQRTEQRDSAMYRCASSGIQGAPEETQYFGPGTRLLVL.

This clonotype showed up just a few times. The J gene is TRBJ2-3, the V gene TRBV9, with 10 positions matching TRBD1. This CDR3 is 16 amino acids long. V lost 4 bases, J lost 1 base, and 6 bases stayed unmatched. Germline loops: CDR1 SGDLS, CDR2 YYNGEE. The CDR3 sequence is CASSFGTGVGTDTQYF. CDR3 sequence (DNA): TGTGCCAGCAGCTTCGGGACAGGGGTCGGCACAGATACGCAGTATTTT.

This clonotype was found many times. The CDR3 nucleotides are TGCGCCAGCAGTGAACAGGGGGCGGCTGAAGCTTTCTTT. This codes for CASSEQGAAEAFF. This rearrangement joins TRBV10-2 to TRBJ1-1, with 9 bases matching TRBD1. V dropped 3 bases and J dropped 6; count of bases not matched to a gene: 2. The CDR3 runs to 13 residues. The germline V gene has CDR1 WSHSY and CDR2 SAAADI.

This clonotype was observed many times. The CDR3, as DNA: TGTGCCAGCAGTCGAGACGGACCCACAGATACGCAGTATTTT. Its translation is CASSRDGPTDTQYF. V gene TRBV7-9 combines with J gene TRBJ2-3; D uncertain. With 6 bases removed from V and 2 bases from J, the gap between germline ends came to 12 bases. Per germline, CDR1 SEHNR and CDR2 FQNEAQ (reference sequence). CDR3 size: 14 residues.

This clonotype was picked up a small number of times. The chain couples TRBV20-1 to TRBJ2-7; D gene uncertain. The germline gives CDR1 DFQATT, CDR2 SNEGSKA (reference sequence). The CDR3 is made up of 15 amino acids. The V end lost 4 bases, the J end lost 3 bases, and 19 bases lay between the germline ends. The CDR3 loop reads CSAISPTNQNYEQYF. As DNA, the CDR3 is TGCAGTGCTATAAGTCCGACGAACCAGAACTACGAGCAGTACTTC.

Details on this clonotype: A much larger clone sits a single nucleotide away, making a read error possible. V gene TRBV4-1 combines with J gene TRBJ2-7; 11 positions agree with TRBD2. This CDR3 has 15 residues. The junction had 2 bases not matched to a gene; V was cut back by 1 base and J by 3 bases. Germline loops: CDR1 MGHRA, CDR2 YSYEKL. CDR3: CASSQAGTSGYEQYF. The CDR3 DNA sequence: TGCGCCAGCAGCCAAGCCGGGACTAGCGGCTACGAGCAGTACTTC.

This clonotype was detected a few times. The V and J genes are TRBV6-5 and TRBJ1-4; 8 bases fit TRBD1. V shed 1 base, J shed 7 bases, and the junction held 2 bases outside the gene matches. This CDR3 spans 14 amino acids. Germline assignment: CDR1 MNHEY and CDR2 SVGAGI. Written as DNA, the CDR3 is TGTGCCAGCAGTTACTTGACAGGGGTTGAAAAACTGTTTTTT. It is translated as CASSYLTGVEKLFF.

The chain joins TRBV9 to TRBJ2-1; 8 nucleotides line up with TRBD2. Losses at the gene ends were 4 bases for V and 7 bases for J; bases not matched to a gene: 13. The CDR3 has 16 residues. Germline V gene data show CDR1 as SGDLS and CDR2 as YYNGEE. Here the CDR3 reads CASSLGGGRAWNEQFF. DNA for the CDR3: TGTGCCAGCAGCCTAGGCGGGGGGAGGGCCTGGAATGAGCAGTTCTTC.

This clonotype occurred a few times. The chain carries TRBV3-1 and TRBJ1-1; TRBD1 might be the D (6 bases). With 4 bases removed from V and 3 bases from J, the gap between germline ends came to 18 bases. Germline lookup yields CDR1 LGHDT and CDR2 YNNKEL (reference sequence). CDR3 length equals 16 residues. The CDR3 here is CASSRTQGGGDTEAFF. Written as DNA, the CDR3 is TGTGCCAGCAGCCGAACTCAAGGGGGTGGGGACACTGAAGCTTTCTTT.

At least ten counts were recorded for this clonotype. This sequence joins TRBV12-3 or TRBV12-4 and TRBJ2-7; no firm D call. V was clipped by 5 bases and J by 0 bases, with 5 bases between them. CDR3 length equals 12 residues. Written as DNA, the CDR3 is TGTGCCAGCAGTGAGAGCTCCTACGAGCAGTACTTC. Translation gives CASSESSYEQYF.

This clonotype was seen ten or more times. The rearrangement uses TRBV21-1 and TRBJ2-1; the table's TRBD2 call for D was not verified on the DNA. TRBV21-1 is given as a pseudogene. This CDR3 contains 16 residues. CDR3 coding DNA: TGTGCCAGCAGCAGACCGCTAGCGGGGGTTTACAATGAGCAGTTCTTC. Protein sequence: CASSRPLAGVYNEQFF.